This passage covers 24 T cell receptor beta chains from one sample sequenced in a study of OX40 agonist ivuxolimab in advanced cancers. Method: immunoSEQ multiplex PCR; TCRdb's copy keeps in-frame clones and lacks some. The table records more than 50,000 clones, around 84% of them present only once. This specimen was CD4+ or CD8+ T cells sorted from blood, taken in a trial of the OX40 agonist ivuxolimab. The receptors shown here come from an adult with an advanced solid tumor such as melanoma, head and neck, liver or kidney cancer.

This sequence joins TRBV7-9 and TRBJ1-2; unclear D gene. This CDR3 has 13 residues. Trimming shortened V by 1 base and J by 4 bases, and 7 bases separated the two germline ends. The germline V gene has CDR1 SEHNR and CDR2 FQNEAQ (reference sequence). DNA for the CDR3: TGTGCCAGCAGCTTAGAAGCCTTCTATGGCTACACCTTC. Translating it yields CASSLEAFYGYTF. Full variable domain (outside the CDR3, taken from reference TRBV7-9 and TRBJ1-2): DTGVSQNPRHKITKRGQNVTFRCDPISEHNRLYWYRQTLGQGPEFLTYFQNEAQLEKSRLLSDRFSAERPKGSFSTLEIQRTEQGDSAMYLCASSLEAFYGYTFGSGTRLTVV.

V and J are TRBV6-1 and TRBJ2-5, with D unresolved. Per germline, CDR1 MNHNS and CDR2 SASEGT. The CDR3 has 13 amino acids. V was clipped by 7 bases and J by 2 bases, with 11 bases between them. The chain's CDR3 is CASNELLQETQYF. The DNA for the CDR3 is TGTGCCAGCAATGAGTTACTACAAGAGACCCAGTACTTC.

The chain has TRBV2 and TRBJ1-2; a possible D gene is TRBD1 (5 bases). V lost 6 bases and J 1 base, leaving 9 bases between the germline ends. Germline CDR1 SNHLY, CDR2 FYNNEI. The CDR3 is 13 amino acids. Written as DNA, the CDR3 is TGTGCCAGCAGCATCCAGGGTAACTATGGCTACACCTTC. It is translated as CASSIQGNYGYTF.

The chain joins TRBV7-6 to TRBJ2-7; 9 positions agree with TRBD1. Germline V gives CDR1 SGHVS, CDR2 FNYEAQ. The CDR3 consists of 15 residues. V lost 0 bases and J lost 3; bases outside the gene matches: 3. The CDR3 sequence is CASSLAEGQGYEQYF. The DNA for the CDR3 is TGTGCCAGCAGCTTAGCCGAGGGACAGGGCTACGAGCAGTACTTC.

The chain couples TRBV5-4 to TRBJ1-1, with 7 bases matching TRBD1. V lost 4 bases to trimming and J lost 8 bases; unmatched junction nucleotides: 5. This CDR3 is built from 12 residues. CDR1 SGHNT and CDR2 YYREEE come from the germline V gene (reference sequence). The CDR3 region is CASSKGQAEAFF. The CDR3 coding sequence is TGTGCCAGCAGCAAAGGACAGGCCGAAGCTTTCTTT.

The V gene is TRBV15, the J gene TRBJ2-7; the D gene is possibly TRBD2 (6 bases). Trimming shortened V by 0 bases and J by 6 bases, and 18 bases separated the two germline ends. CDR1 LNHNV and CDR2 YYDKDF come from the germline V gene (reference sequence). The length of the CDR3 is 16 residues. The CDR3 spells CATSRDVRGLVREQYF. CDR3 DNA sequence: TGTGCCACCAGCAGAGATGTACGGGGGTTAGTCCGCGAGCAGTACTTC.

This clone was counted a single time. The gene calls are TRBV4-1 and TRBJ1-1, with 10 nucleotides matching TRBD1. The CDR3 covers 15 residues. The germline V gene encodes CDR1 MGHRA and CDR2 YSYEKL. V dropped 6 bases and J dropped 4; count of bases not matched to a gene: 8. The CDR3 DNA sequence: TGCGCCAGCAGACCGGACAGGGGGTATTTCACTGAAGCTTTCTTT. Its protein product is CASRPDRGYFTEAFF.

The genes are TRBV2 and TRBJ1-5, with D possibly being TRBD1 (6 bases). The ends were cut back, 6 bases at V and 3 bases at J, with 12 bases in the middle. This CDR3 is 14 amino acids long. Germline loops: CDR1 SNHLY, CDR2 FYNNEI. The chain's CDR3 is CASSPDSPNQPQHF. The CDR3 nucleotides read TGTGCCAGCAGCCCGGACAGCCCCAATCAGCCCCAGCATTTT.

The V and J genes are TRBV6-5 and TRBJ2-7; D not certain. This CDR3 contains 15 residues. Germline-derived CDR1 and CDR2 are MNHEY and SVGAGI. V was trimmed by 0 bases and J by 0 bases, leaving 9 bases between them. The CDR3 DNA reads TGTGCCAGCAGTTACTCTCCAGGAAGCTCCTACGAGCAGTACTTC. Translating gives CASSYSPGSSYEQYF.

The CDR3 sequence is CASSKTGGIETQYF. DNA for the CDR3: TGTGCCAGCAGCAAAACTGGGGGAATTGAGACCCAGTACTTC. This chain joins TRBV7-9 and TRBJ2-5; D tentatively fits TRBD1 or TRBD2 (5 bases each). Trimming took 5 bases from V and 5 from J, leaving 15 bases between them. The CDR3 totals 14 residues. CDR1 SEHNR and CDR2 FQNEAQ come from the germline V gene (reference sequence).

The V and J genes are TRBV4-1 and TRBJ2-7; 9 bases are shared with TRBD1. The germline gives CDR1 MGHRA, CDR2 YSYEKL. The CDR3 has 15 residues. The V gene end was trimmed by 2 bases and the J gene end by 6 bases; junction bases not matched to a gene: 8. CDR3 sequence: CASSQPGQGSREQYF. CDR3 nucleotide sequence: TGCGCCAGCAGCCAACCCGGACAGGGGTCTCGCGAGCAGTACTTC.

The chain combines TRBV11-2 with TRBJ2-3; 8 nucleotides match TRBD1. This CDR3 spans 14 amino acids. With V trimmed by 5 bases and J by 5 bases, 6 bases remained unmatched. The germline V gene has CDR1 SGHAT and CDR2 FQNNGV. The DNA for the CDR3 is TGTGCCAGCAGCAAAGGGACAGGTAAAGATACGCAGTATTTT. This codes for CASSKGTGKDTQYF.

This clone was seen a handful of times. The V and J genes are TRBV29-1 and TRBJ2-7, with TRBD2 identical over 16 bases. V lost 1 base to trimming and J lost 6 bases; unmatched junction nucleotides: 9. The V gene's germline CDR1 is SQVTM and CDR2 ANQGSEA. The CDR3 is made up of 17 amino acids. The CDR3 reads CSVEGAGTSGRVLEQYF. The CDR3 DNA reads as TGCAGCGTTGAAGGAGCCGGGACTAGCGGGAGGGTCCTCGAGCAGTACTTC.

This clone was detected only a few times. Written as DNA, the CDR3 is TGTGCCAGCAGCTCCCACGGGACAGGTGCTTCACCCCTCCACTTT. Translating gives CASSSHGTGASPLHF. The rearrangement joins TRBV7-9 to TRBJ1-6, with 8 bases aligning to TRBD1. The CDR3 covers 15 residues. With V trimmed by 4 bases and J by 9 bases, 8 bases remained unmatched. Germline V CDR1 and CDR2: SEHNR, FQNEAQ (reference sequence).

The rearrangement links TRBV4-1 to TRBJ2-4, with 9 positions matching TRBD2. The germline CDR1 and CDR2 sequences are MGHRA and YSYEKL. V lost 1 base to trimming and J lost 2 bases; unmatched junction nucleotides: 3. This CDR3 spans 16 amino acids. CDR3 amino acids: CASSQVAGGTKNIQYF. DNA for the CDR3: TGCGCCAGCAGCCAAGTGGCGGGGGGGACCAAAAACATTCAGTACTTC.

This clone appeared a single time. The genes are TRBV4-1 and TRBJ2-5; a possible D gene is TRBD1 (6 bases). Between the trimmed V and J ends, which lost 1 base and 0 bases, there was a span of 21 bases. Germline CDR1 MGHRA, CDR2 YSYEKL. The CDR3 covers 19 residues. The DNA for the CDR3 is TGCGCCAGCAGCCAAGCTCGGGTGCCGGGACAATATTACCAAGAGACCCAGTACTTC. This codes for CASSQARVPGQYYQETQYF.

The V and J genes are TRBV9 and TRBJ1-6, with D possibly matching TRBD1 (5 bases). The CDR3 runs 16 residues. Germline-derived CDR1 and CDR2 are SGDLS and YYNGEE. V was pared by 3 bases and J by 0 bases, with 10 bases between. DNA of the CDR3: TGTGCCAGCAGCGCGCGACAGAGCTCCTATAATTCACCCCTCCACTTT. Translated, it gives CASSARQSSYNSPLHF.

V and J are TRBV6-1 and TRBJ2-7; D remains ambiguous. Germline V gene data show CDR1 as MNHNS and CDR2 as SASEGT. The V end lost 7 bases, the J end lost 7 bases, and 14 bases lay between the germline ends. The CDR3 spans 12 residues. CDR3 DNA: TGTGCCAGCACCCCGTCGGTGCAAGAGCAGTACTTC. Translating gives CASTPSVQEQYF.

The rearrangement joins TRBV19 to TRBJ2-5; D might be TRBD1 (6 bases). This CDR3 has 13 amino acids. The ends were cut back, 7 bases at V and 2 bases at J, with 11 bases in the middle. Germline V gene sequence: CDR1 LNHDA, CDR2 SQIVND (reference sequence). The DNA for the CDR3 is TGTGCCAGTAACCAGGGGCGGCAAGAGACCCAGTACTTC. This gives the protein CASNQGRQETQYF.

This clone was counted a single time. This chain links TRBV2 with TRBJ1-5; D not resolved. Germline assignment: CDR1 SNHLY and CDR2 FYNNEI. The V end was cut by 2 bases, the J end by 7 bases, with 12 bases between. The length of the CDR3 is 14 residues. The CDR3: CASSESVPEQPQHF. CDR3 nucleotides: TGTGCCAGCAGTGAATCTGTCCCGGAGCAGCCCCAGCATTTT.

The CDR3 DNA reads as TGTGCCAGAAGCTTGGAGACGACAGGAGCTAACTATGGCTACACCTTC. Amino acid sequence: CARSLETTGANYGYTF. This chain joins TRBV5-3 and TRBJ1-2; a possible D gene is TRBD1 (6 bases). TRBV5-3 counts as an open reading frame of uncertain function. V was shortened by 0 bases and J by 0 bases, with 12 bases between the two germline ends. The CDR3 loop spans 16 amino acids.

The rearrangement uses TRBV28 and TRBJ2-2; maybe TRBD1 (6 bases). The CDR3 is 15 residues long. CDR1 and CDR2 (germline): MDHEN, SYDVKM. V lost 0 bases and J lost 2, with 7 bases in between. CDR3 region: CASSLWDRNTGELFF. DNA of the CDR3: TGTGCCAGCAGTTTATGGGACAGAAACACCGGGGAGCTGTTTTTT.

V is TRBV28 and J is TRBJ1-1; D is perhaps TRBD1 (6 bases). Trimming stripped 7 bases from V and 2 bases from J, with 17 bases between. The germline V gene encodes CDR1 MDHEN and CDR2 SYDVKM. CDR3 size: 15 residues. DNA for the CDR3: TGTGCCAGCACCCCTGGGGGGGGCCGTAACACTGAAGCTTTCTTT. Its protein product is CASTPGGGRNTEAFF.

This chain joins TRBV7-9 and TRBJ1-3; possible D gene TRBD1, 6 bases. The germline V and J ends were trimmed by 1 base and 0 bases, with 13 bases remaining between them. Germline V CDR1 and CDR2: SEHNR, FQNEAQ (reference sequence). This CDR3 has 17 amino acids. The CDR3 DNA follows: TGTGCCAGCAGCTTAGATTACAGGGCGACCTCTGGAAACACCATATATTTT. Residues: CASSLDYRATSGNTIYF. The full variable domain, completed using reference TRBV7-9 and TRBJ1-3, is DTGVSQNPRHKITKRGQNVTFRCDPISEHNRLYWYRQTLGQGPEFLTYFQNEAQLEKSRLLSDRFSAERPKGSFSTLEIQRTEQGDSAMYLCASSLDYRATSGNTIYFGEGSWLTVV.